The next 16 T cell receptor beta chains were all read from a single sample in a study of cytotoxic CD8 clonotypes in ibrutinib-treated CLL. Clones were read by immunoSEQ multiplex PCR, and TCRdb kept only the in-frame ones, dropping some. The sample contains under 50,000 clones, approximately 67% of which appear only once. This specimen was PBMCs, taken at disease progression, from a patient treated with ibrutinib. Receptors originate from a human donor with chronic lymphocytic leukemia.

The rearrangement joins TRBV9 to TRBJ2-2; no reliable D call. Germline V gene sequence: CDR1 SGDLS, CDR2 YYNGEE. Trimming cost V 0 bases and J 3 bases, with 9 bases left between them. The CDR3 is 15 amino acids. The CDR3 protein is CASSVGGLHTGELFF. The CDR3 bases are TGTGCCAGCAGCGTAGGTGGGTTACACACCGGGGAGCTGTTTTTT.

This rearrangement joins TRBV27 to TRBJ2-3, with 10 bases that match TRBD2. Trimming cost V 5 bases and J 4 bases; bases outside gene matches: 15. The CDR3 length is 18 residues. Germline CDR1 MNHEY, CDR2 SMNVEV (reference sequence). CDR3 amino acids: CASSQGSSGSFIADTQYF. DNA for the CDR3: TGTGCCAGCAGTCAGGGGTCTAGCGGGAGCTTCATTGCAGATACGCAGTATTTT.

The J gene is TRBJ2-5, the V gene TRBV28; 10 bases are shared with TRBD1. Germline V gene data show CDR1 as MDHEN and CDR2 as SYDVKM. The junction had 4 bases not matched to a gene; V was cut back by 5 bases and J by 4 bases. This CDR3 is built from 14 residues. The CDR3 DNA is TGTGCCAGCAGTCAACGGACAGGGGGAGAGACCCAGTACTTC. Residues: CASSQRTGGETQYF.

The chain couples TRBV4-3 to TRBJ1-2, with a tentative D call TRBD1 (5 bases). CDR3 length: 15 residues. CDR1 is LGHNA and CDR2 is YSLEER in the germline V gene. The V and J ends lost 2 bases and 4 bases respectively, with 14 bases between them. The CDR3 region has the DNA TGCGCCAGCAGCCAATTAACCGGGACGGGCTATGGCTACACCTTC. This gives the protein CASSQLTGTGYGYTF.

The CDR3 protein is CATSRGEVYLSNEKLFF. DNA for the CDR3: TGTGCCACCAGCAGAGGGGAAGTTTATCTGTCAAATGAAAAACTGTTTTTT. This chain uses TRBV15 with TRBJ1-4; the D is unclear. Germline-derived CDR1 and CDR2 are LNHNV and YYDKDF (reference sequence). The CDR3 extends over 17 amino acids. Trimming shortened V by 1 base and J by 5 bases, and 17 bases separated the two germline ends.

This chain connects TRBV6-5 to TRBJ2-7, with TRBD2 matching 10 bases. The CDR3 is 16 amino acids. Germline V gene data show CDR1 as MNHEY and CDR2 as SVGAGI. The trim removed 0 bases at V and 0 bases at J, leaving 2 bases unmatched. CDR3 nucleotides: TGTGCCAGCAGTTACTCGGCTAGCGGGAGCTCCTACGAGCAGTACTTC. Its translation: CASSYSASGSSYEQYF.

This clone was seen a few times. V gene TRBV18 combines with J gene TRBJ1-2, with D unclear. Looked up from germline, CDR1 is KGHSH and CDR2 is LQKENI. Between the trimmed V and J ends, which lost 3 bases and 2 bases, there was a span of 7 bases. The CDR3 is made up of 13 amino acids. The CDR3: CASSPSTNYGYTF. In nucleotides, the CDR3 is TGTGCCAGCTCACCGAGCACAAACTATGGCTACACCTTC. The variable domain in full, completed from reference TRBV18 and TRBJ1-2, reads NAGVMQNPRHLVRRRGQEARLRCSPMKGHSHVYWYRQLPEEGLKFMVYLQKENIIDESGMPKERFSAEFPKEGPSILRIQQVVRGDSAAYFCASSPSTNYGYTFGSGTRLTVV.

The gene calls are TRBV28 and TRBJ2-1; 13 bases are shared with TRBD2. The germline V gene has CDR1 MDHEN and CDR2 SYDVKM. Losses at the gene ends were 8 bases for V and 4 bases for J; bases not matched to a gene: 5. This CDR3 has 15 residues. The CDR3 DNA follows: TGTGCCAGCGGCGGACTAGCGGGAGATTACAATGAGCAGTTCTTC. It is translated as CASGGLAGDYNEQFF.

The chain carries TRBV11-3 and TRBJ2-7; 7 nucleotides align to TRBD1. This CDR3 has 16 residues. Germline CDR1 is SGHNT and CDR2 is YENEEA. The V and J ends lost 5 bases and 2 bases, in that order; junction bases with no gene match: 12. The CDR3 protein is CASSPRLGTAAYEQYF. CDR3 coding DNA: TGTGCCAGCAGCCCGAGACTCGGGACAGCGGCCTACGAGCAGTACTTC.

The J gene is TRBJ2-5, the V gene TRBV4-3, with 7 bases lining up with TRBD2. The J call is in doubt because the DNA end fits TRBJ2-7 better. The CDR3 extends over 19 amino acids. Germline-derived CDR1 and CDR2 are LGHNA and YSLEER. Here the CDR3 DNA reads TGCGCCAGCAGCCAAGGTGTAAGATGGCGGGAGCCCCCCTCCTACGAGCAGTACTTC. Its protein is CASSQGVRWREPPSYEQYF.

This chain joins TRBV28 and TRBJ1-2; unclear D gene. Germline V gives CDR1 MDHEN, CDR2 SYDVKM. The V end lost 8 bases, the J end lost 7 bases, and 14 bases lay between the germline ends. The CDR3 spans 12 residues. As DNA, the CDR3 is TGTGCCAGCGGCCTCGACAAGGGTGGCTACACCTTC. This translates into CASGLDKGGYTF.

The chain recombines TRBV19 with TRBJ2-1; 10 bases agree with TRBD2. The germline CDR1 and CDR2 sequences are LNHDA and SQIVND (reference sequence). The CDR3 is made up of 17 amino acids. Losses at the gene ends were 1 base for V and 0 bases for J; bases not matched to a gene: 3. This CDR3 is CASSIGIAGGSYNEQFF. The CDR3 DNA follows: TGTGCCAGTAGTATAGGGATAGCGGGAGGCTCCTACAATGAGCAGTTCTTC.

V gene TRBV21-1 combines with J gene TRBJ2-1; whether TRBD2, the table's D call, matches the DNA was not checked. TRBV21-1 is designated a pseudogene. CDR3 length equals 16 residues. CDR3 in amino acids: CASSKGVKAGVNEQFF. The CDR3 nucleotides read TGTGCCAGCAGCAAAGGTGTGAAGGCGGGAGTCAATGAGCAGTTCTTC.

The rearrangement links TRBV27 to TRBJ2-7, with 10 bases aligning to TRBD2. The CDR3 has 16 residues. The germline gives CDR1 MNHEY, CDR2 SMNVEV (reference sequence). V was clipped by 5 bases and J by 6 bases; unmatched bases: 13. The chain's CDR3 is CASSGERAGGPGEQYF. The CDR3 DNA reads as TGTGCCAGCAGTGGCGAACGAGCGGGAGGGCCTGGCGAGCAGTACTTC.

The V call is TRBV6-1, the J call TRBJ1-5, with D unresolved. The CDR3 extends over 14 amino acids. With 6 bases removed from V and 2 bases from J, the gap between germline ends came to 11 bases. CDR1 MNHNS and CDR2 SASEGT come from the germline V gene. The DNA of the CDR3 is TGTGCCAGCAGGCCCCGGGCGCGCAATCAGCCCCAGCATTTT. It is translated as CASRPRARNQPQHF.

V and J are TRBV2 and TRBJ2-2, with 16 bases fitting TRBD2. The CDR3 covers 20 residues. CDR1 and CDR2 from the germline V gene are SNHLY and FYNNEI. V was clipped by 4 bases and J by 2 bases; unmatched bases: 10. DNA of the CDR3: TGTGCCAGCAGTGCACCCCTGGGACTAGCGGGGGGGCCAAACACCGGGGAGCTGTTTTTT. It specifies CASSAPLGLAGGPNTGELFF.